These 4 T cell receptor beta chains were sequenced from one sample in a study of response to subunit inactivated influenza vaccine (dated 2018 in TCRdb). Library creation used RT-PCR. TCRdb records Illumina HiSeq 2500 as the sequencer. TCRdb trimmed the raw reads at Q25, called clones with MiXCR and kept productive beta chains. Each CDR3 protein gets just one entry, which takes the most common genes and DNA from the rows behind it. The sample table contains about 500,000 distinct CDR3 sequences; only one count was recorded for around 7.9% of them. The ten biggest clones cover about 12% of the sample. The source material was PBMCs from blood, sampled less than 30 months after vaccination. These receptors originate from a man between 50 and 75 years old who received an inactivated influenza vaccine. Donor details come from another sample of the same person, matched by shared clones.

The chain links TRBV7-9 to TRBJ1-4; 7 bases are a match to TRBD1. V was clipped by 5 bases and J by 0 bases; unmatched bases: 6. The CDR3 consists of 16 residues. Per germline, CDR1 SEHNR and CDR2 FQNEAQ (reference sequence). The chain's CDR3 is CASSNRDRATNEKLFF. The CDR3 region has the DNA TGTGCCAGCAGCAACCGGGACAGAGCAACTAATGAAAAACTGTTTTTT.

The chain carries TRBV10-3 and TRBJ2-1; D not certain. V was cut by 0 bases and J by 5 bases, with 8 bases left in between. This CDR3 region has 14 residues. Germline lookup yields CDR1 ENHRY and CDR2 SYGVKD. The CDR3 protein is CAISESNPDNEQFF. The CDR3 DNA reads as TGTGCCATCAGTGAGTCAAACCCAGACAATGAGCAGTTCTTC.

The table lists this clonotype with a few counts. This chain connects TRBV20-1 to TRBJ2-7; 10 bases map to TRBD2. CDR1 DFQATT and CDR2 SNEGSKA come from the germline V gene (reference sequence). This CDR3 has 14 amino acids. The V and J ends lost 1 base and 2 bases, in that order; junction bases with no gene match: 2. The CDR3 nucleotides read TGCAGTGCTAGAGCCAGCGGGAGGGCCTACGAGCAGTACTTC. This translates into CSARASGRAYEQYF.

This clonotype occurred many times. V gene TRBV12-3 or TRBV12-4 combines with J gene TRBJ2-2; the D is unclear. V was cut by 6 bases and J by 0 bases, with 11 bases left in between. The CDR3 extends over 15 amino acids. CDR3 residues: CASSLRLANTGELFF. Here the CDR3 DNA reads TGTGCCAGCAGCCTCAGGCTCGCGAACACCGGGGAGCTGTTTTTT.